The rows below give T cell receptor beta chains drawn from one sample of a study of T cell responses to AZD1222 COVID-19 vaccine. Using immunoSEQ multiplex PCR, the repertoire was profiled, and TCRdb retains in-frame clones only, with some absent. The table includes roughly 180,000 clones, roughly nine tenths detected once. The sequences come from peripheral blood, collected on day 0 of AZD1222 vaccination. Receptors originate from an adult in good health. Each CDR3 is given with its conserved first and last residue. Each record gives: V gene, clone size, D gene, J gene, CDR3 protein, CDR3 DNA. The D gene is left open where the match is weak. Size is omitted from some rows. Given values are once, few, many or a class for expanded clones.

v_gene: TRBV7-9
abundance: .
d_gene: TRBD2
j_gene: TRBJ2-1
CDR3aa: CASSRNTREALLSGKFF
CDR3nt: TGTGCCAGCAGCCGTAATACGCGGGAGGCCCTCTTATCGGGGAAGTTCTTC

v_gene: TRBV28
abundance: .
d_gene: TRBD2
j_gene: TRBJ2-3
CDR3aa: CASSSREGLGNTQYF
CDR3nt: TGTGCCAGCAGTTCACGGGAGGGCCTGGGGAATACGCAGTATTTT

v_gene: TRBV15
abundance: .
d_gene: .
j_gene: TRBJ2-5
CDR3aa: CATSAGIGRETQYF
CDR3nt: TGTGCCACCAGTGCCGGGATAGGACGGGAGACCCAGTACTTC

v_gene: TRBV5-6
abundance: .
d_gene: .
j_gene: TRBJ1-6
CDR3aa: CASSLDRADSPLHF
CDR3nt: TGTGCCAGCAGCTTGGATAGGGCCGATTCACCCCTCCACTTT

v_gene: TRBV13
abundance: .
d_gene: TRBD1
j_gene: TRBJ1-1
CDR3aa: CASSPDRGQAFF
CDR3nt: TGTGCCAGCAGCCCGGACAGGGGGCAAGCTTTCTTT

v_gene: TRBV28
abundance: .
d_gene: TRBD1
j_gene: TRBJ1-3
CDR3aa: CASSLSDRARNTIYF
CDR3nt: TGTGCCAGCAGTTTGTCGGACAGGGCTAGAAACACCATATATTTT

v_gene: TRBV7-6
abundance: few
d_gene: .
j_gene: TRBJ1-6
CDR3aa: CASSRAGEETSPLHF
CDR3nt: TGTGCCAGCAGCAGAGCAGGCGAAGAAACATCACCCCTCCACTTT

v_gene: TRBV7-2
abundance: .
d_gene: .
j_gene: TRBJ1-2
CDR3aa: CASSLESGPYGYTF
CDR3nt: TGTGCCAGCAGCTTAGAATCGGGGCCCTATGGCTACACCTTC

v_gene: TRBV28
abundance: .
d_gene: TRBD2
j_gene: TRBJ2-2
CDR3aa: CASSLGGSVGLAGGPLTGELFF
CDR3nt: TGTGCCAGCAGTTTAGGGGGGTCGGTCGGACTAGCGGGAGGCCCCCTCACCGGGGAGCTGTTTTTT

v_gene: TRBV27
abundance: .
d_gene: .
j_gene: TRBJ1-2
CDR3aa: CASSSRQTGPGGYTF
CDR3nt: TGTGCCAGCAGTTCTCGACAGACGGGTCCCGGTGGCTACACCTTC

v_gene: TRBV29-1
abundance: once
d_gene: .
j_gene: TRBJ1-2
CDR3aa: CSVEEGRGYTF
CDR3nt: TGCAGCGTTGAGGAAGGGAGGGGCTACACCTTC

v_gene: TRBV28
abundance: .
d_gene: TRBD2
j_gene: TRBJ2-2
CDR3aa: CASSSLAGDHTGELFF
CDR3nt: TGTGCCAGCAGTTCACTAGCGGGGGACCACACCGGGGAGCTGTTTTTT

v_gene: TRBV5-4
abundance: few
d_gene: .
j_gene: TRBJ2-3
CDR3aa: CASSLLDTQYF
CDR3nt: TGTGCCAGCAGCTTGCTGGATACGCAGTATTTT

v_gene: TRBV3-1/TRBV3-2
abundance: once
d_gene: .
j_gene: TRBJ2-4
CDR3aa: CASSQVPGNIQYF
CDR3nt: TGTGCCAGCAGCCAAGTGCCGGGAAACATTCAGTACTTC

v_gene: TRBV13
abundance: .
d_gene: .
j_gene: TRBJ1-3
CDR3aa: CASSPAGSGNTIYF
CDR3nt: TGTGCCAGCAGCCCCGCAGGGTCTGGAAACACCATATATTTT

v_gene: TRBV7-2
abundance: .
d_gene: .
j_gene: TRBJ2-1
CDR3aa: CASSFGIINEQFF
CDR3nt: TGTGCCAGCAGCTTTGGGATTATTAATGAGCAGTTCTTC

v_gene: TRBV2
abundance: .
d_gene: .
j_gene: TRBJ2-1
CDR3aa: CASGWSGVPFF
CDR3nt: TGTGCCAGCGGATGGTCTGGGGTGCCGTTCTTC

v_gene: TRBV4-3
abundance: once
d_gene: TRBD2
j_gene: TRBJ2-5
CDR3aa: CASSQDAAGASETQYF
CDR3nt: TGCGCCAGCAGCCAAGATGCTGCGGGAGCGAGCGAGACCCAGTACTTC

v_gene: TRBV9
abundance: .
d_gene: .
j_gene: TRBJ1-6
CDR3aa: CASSVDRAGSPLHF
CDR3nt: TGTGCCAGCAGCGTAGACAGGGCCGGTTCACCCCTCCACTTT

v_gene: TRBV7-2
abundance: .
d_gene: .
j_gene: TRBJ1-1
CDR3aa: CASSLVVGPGNEAFF
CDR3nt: TGTGCCAGCAGCTTAGTAGTCGGACCAGGGAATGAAGCTTTCTTT

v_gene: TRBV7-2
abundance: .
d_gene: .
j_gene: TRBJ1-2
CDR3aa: CASSLGGKLYGYTF
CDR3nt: TGTGCCAGCAGCTTAGGGGGCAAGCTCTATGGCTACACCTTC

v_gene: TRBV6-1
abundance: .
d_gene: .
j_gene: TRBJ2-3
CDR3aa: CASSELSTRELATDTQYF
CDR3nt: TGTGCCAGCAGTGAACTAAGCACCAGGGAGCTGGCCACAGATACGCAGTATTTT

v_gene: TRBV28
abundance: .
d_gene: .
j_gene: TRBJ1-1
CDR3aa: CASRTGTRNTEAFF
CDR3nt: TGTGCCAGCAGAACCGGGACACGGAACACTGAAGCTTTCTTT

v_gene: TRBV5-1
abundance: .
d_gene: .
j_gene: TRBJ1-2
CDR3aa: CASSLGSTNYGYTF
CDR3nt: TGCGCCAGCAGCTTAGGGTCTACTAACTATGGCTACACCTTC

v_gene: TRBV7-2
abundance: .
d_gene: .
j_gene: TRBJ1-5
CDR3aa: CASSLNGPVNNQPQHF
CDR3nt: TGTGCCAGCAGCTTAAATGGGCCAGTCAACAATCAGCCCCAGCATTTT

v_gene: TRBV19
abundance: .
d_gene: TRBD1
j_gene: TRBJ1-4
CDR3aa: CASSAPGGTGNEKLFF
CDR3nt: TGTGCCAGTAGTGCCCCCGGCGGGACAGGGAATGAAAAACTGTTTTTT